A selection of T cell receptor beta chains follows, all from one sample in a study of blood T cell repertoires in COVID-19. TCRdb's table, derived via immunoSEQ multiplex PCR, lists solely in-frame clones and lacks some. The sample carries over 200,000 clones, around nine tenths recorded once. Sequenced: peripheral blood. These receptors came from a man between 18 and 29 years old with active or convalescent COVID-19. Both conserved end residues are part of each CDR3. A D gene is named only where the DNA matches it firmly. A clone size is listed for some rows: how often the clone was seen (once, few, many), or a class if it is expanded.

clone_size	d_call	v_call	j_call	cdr3_nt	cdr3_aa
NA	TRBD1	TRBV7-9	TRBJ1-2	TGTGCCAGCAGCGACGACAGGGGGCACTATGGCTACACCTTC	CASSDDRGHYGYTF
NA	TRBD2	TRBV6-4	TRBJ2-1	TGTGCCAGCAGTGCGACTAGCGGGAGGTTATCCTACAATGAGCAGTTCTTC	CASSATSGRLSYNEQFF
NA	TRBD1	TRBV19	TRBJ1-5	TGTGCCAGTAGTCCCGATGACAGGGGGCGTCGTCAGCCCCAGCATTTT	CASSPDDRGRRQPQHF
NA	NA	TRBV7-2	TRBJ2-3	TGTGCCAGCAGCCACCGTGGGCTAGCGAGTAGCACAGATACGCAGTATTTT	CASSHRGLASSTDTQYF
NA	NA	TRBV4-1	TRBJ2-3	TGCGCCAGCAGTCCAGCGAGGGCAGGATATACAGATACGCAGTATTTT	CASSPARAGYTDTQYF
NA	TRBD1	TRBV5-4	TRBJ1-4	TGTGCCAGCAGCAGAAATCCCGGGACAGGGGATGAAAAACTGTTTTTT	CASSRNPGTGDEKLFF
NA	TRBD2	TRBV7-9	TRBJ2-1	TGTGCCAGCAGCCGGACTAGCGTATCTGATGAGCAGTTCTTC	CASSRTSVSDEQFF
NA	TRBD2	TRBV9	TRBJ2-1	TGTGCCAGCAGTCTTTCGGGGACTAGCGGCAATGAGCAGTTCTTC	CASSLSGTSGNEQFF
once	TRBD1	TRBV7-6	TRBJ2-5	TGTGCCAGCAGCTTTACTCCGGGACAGCAAGAGACCCAGTACTTC	CASSFTPGQQETQYF
NA	TRBD1	TRBV30	TRBJ2-7	TGTGCCTGGAGTGGGACAGGGTTCGAGCAGTACTTC	CAWSGTGFEQYF
NA	TRBD1	TRBV27	TRBJ1-3	TGTGCCAGCAGATTAAAAAAGGACAGGGTGAAGCGTTTAGGAAACACCATATATTTT	CASRLKKDRVKRLGNTIYF
NA	TRBD1	TRBV6-5	TRBJ1-5	TGTGCCAGCCTAAAAAACAGGGGTAATCAGCCCCAGCATTTT	CASLKNRGNQPQHF
NA	NA	TRBV9	TRBJ1-1	TGTGCCAGCAGCGTAGGTCAAGGGGTTAATACTGAAGCTTTCTTT	CASSVGQGVNTEAFF
NA	TRBD1	TRBV11-1	TRBJ1-2	TGTGCCAGCAGCTCCCGGACAGGGGGAGCAAATGGCTACACCTTC	CASSSRTGGANGYTF
NA	NA	TRBV30	TRBJ1-1	TGTGCCTGGAGGTTCAGGGCCTCGACTGAAGCTTTCTTT	CAWRFRASTEAFF
NA	NA	TRBV5-5	TRBJ2-3	TGTGCCAGCATGGGCCGGATAAGCACAGATACGCAGTATTTT	CASMGRISTDTQYF
few	NA	TRBV7-2	TRBJ1-3	TGTGCCAGCAGCTTAGACAGCTCTGGAAACACCATATATTTT	CASSLDSSGNTIYF
once	NA	TRBV6-5	TRBJ2-7	TGTGCCAGCAGTTACTCGTCGGGCGGGCAGACCTACGAGCAGTACTTC	CASSYSSGGQTYEQYF
once	NA	TRBV25-1	TRBJ1-1	TGTGCCAGCACTCGGACATCGAACACTGAAGCTTTCTTT	CASTRTSNTEAFF
NA	TRBD1	TRBV18	TRBJ1-4	TGTGCCAGCTCCATGGGACAGGGTGCAACTAATGAAAAACTGTTTTTT	CASSMGQGATNEKLFF
NA	NA	TRBV7-9	TRBJ2-2	TGTGCCAGCAGCACAATAGGGGGACACGCCAACACCGGGGAGCTGTTTTTT	CASSTIGGHANTGELFF
NA	TRBD1	TRBV27	TRBJ2-7	TGTGCCAGCAGGGGGACAGCCTTTACCTACGAGCAGTACTTC	CASRGTAFTYEQYF
NA	TRBD2	TRBV7-9	TRBJ2-7	TGTGCCAGCACCCTCGGAGCGGGAGTTGACGAGCAGTACTTC	CASTLGAGVDEQYF
NA	TRBD1	TRBV27	TRBJ1-6	TGTGCCAGCAGTTACTCCCAGGGGGCGAGATCACCCCTCCACTTT	CASSYSQGARSPLHF
few	TRBD2	TRBV27	TRBJ2-1	TGTGCCAGCAGTTTACTAGCGGGAGATGTGTCCTACAATGAGCAGTTCTTC	CASSLLAGDVSYNEQFF
NA	TRBD2	TRBV7-2	TRBJ2-3	TGTGCCAGCAGCTCAGGTACCCGGGAGGGATTAGATACGCAGTATTTT	CASSSGTREGLDTQYF
NA	NA	TRBV29-1	TRBJ2-3	TGCAGCGTCGTACCAGGGGAGACGCAGTATTTT	CSVVPGETQYF
NA	NA	TRBV30	TRBJ1-1	TGTGCCTGGAGTAGGGCTGCCTGGGGGCTGAACACTGAAGCTTTCTTT	CAWSRAAWGLNTEAFF